Below, one TCR beta chain is given with its context. This entry is derived from a study of blood T cell repertoires in COVID-19. V shed 5 bases and J 8 bases; nucleotides not matched to a gene: 11. Germline CDR1 is SGHTA and CDR2 is FQGTGA. This CDR3 has 15 amino acids. Some clones are missing from TCRdb's copy, which holds only in-frame ones; the method was immunoSEQ multiplex PCR. The table shows 110,000 or so clones, with over 75% occurring only once. The chain is built from TRBV7-3 and TRBJ2-1; 8 bases align to TRBD2. This TCR was recovered from a man aged 50-59 years with acute or convalescent COVID-19. Sequenced input: peripheral blood. For the CDR3, the DNA is TGTGCCAGCAGCCTAGGACTAGCCCCACCACATGAGCAGTTCTTC. This codes for CASSLGLAPPHEQFF.